This T cell receptor beta chain derives from a study of breast tumors, draining lymph nodes, adjacent tissues. This clonotype was detected only a few times. The antigen remains unidentified. TCRdb passed the multiplex PCR reads through MiXCR, listing each CDR3 protein once. The sample lists 180,000 or so distinct CDR3 sequences, 33% occurring once. Breast cancer patients provided tissue from their axillary draining lymph nodes. The germline V gene encodes CDR1 SEHNR and CDR2 FQNEAQ (reference sequence). V dropped 7 bases and J dropped 1 base, with 16 bases sitting between them. This CDR3 region has 15 residues. Overall study results and limits: Data only fit, rather than demonstrated, lymph node origin of most tumor T cells.

The J gene is TRBJ1-1, the V gene TRBV7-9, with D possibly TRBD1 on 5 matching bases. The origin of this receptor is a female donor with breast cancer. Some clones in this sample may be carry-over from other donors' samples. The sample comprised axillary lymph node tissue. The chain's CDR3 is CASIPGTEGNTEAFF. In DNA form, the CDR3 reads TGTGCCAGCATCCCTGGGACCGAGGGGAACACTGAAGCTTTCTTT.